What follows are 16 T cell receptor beta chains derived from one specimen sequenced in a study of cytomegalovirus exposure and HLA in healthy donors. The study ran its PCR with 60 Vbeta and 13 Jbeta primers. Profiling relied on immunoSEQ multiplex PCR, and the TCRdb table lists in-frame clones only, not all of them. The sample contains approximately 77,000 clones, roughly 76% of which appear only once. Sequencing was performed on PBMCs. The receptors come from a woman in her 40s in good health and CMV-seronegative.

V is TRBV14 and J is TRBJ2-7; 9 bases match TRBD1. This CDR3 has 15 residues. The V gene end was trimmed by 4 bases and the J gene end by 4 bases; junction bases not matched to a gene: 8. CDR1 is SGHDN, CDR2 FVKESK, per germline. CDR3 protein: CASSRQGVFLYEQYF. CDR3 in DNA: TGTGCCAGCAGCCGACAGGGGGTGTTCTTGTACGAGCAGTACTTC.

CDR3 sequence reads: CASRVPGLSPRSYNEQFF. The CDR3 DNA sequence: TGTGCCAGCAGAGTCCCGGGACTGTCCCCCCGCTCCTACAATGAGCAGTTCTTC. The gene calls are TRBV5-4 and TRBJ2-1, with D tentatively TRBD2 (6 bases). V was pared by 5 bases and J by 0 bases, with 21 bases between. The CDR3 covers 18 residues. Looked up from germline, CDR1 is SGHNT and CDR2 is YYREEE (reference sequence). Combining the CDR3 with reference TRBV5-4 and TRBJ2-1 gives the whole variable domain ETGVTQSPTHLIKTRGQQVTLRCSSQSGHNTVSWYQQALGQGPQFIFQYYREEENGRGNFPPRFSGLQFPNYSSELNVNALELDDSALYLCASRVPGLSPRSYNEQFFGPGTRLTVL.

The sample holds one count of this clone. The chain recombines TRBV30 with TRBJ1-1, with 8 bases that match TRBD1. The CDR3 is made up of 18 amino acids. Germline V lookup: CDR1 GTSNPN, CDR2 SVGIG (reference sequence). Unmatched junction bases numbered 20, after V lost 3 bases and J lost 5 bases. CDR3: CAWRRYPGTGGGRTEAFF. In DNA form, the CDR3 reads TGTGCCTGGAGAAGATATCCCGGGACAGGCGGGGGTCGGACTGAAGCTTTCTTT.

The rearrangement links TRBV7-2 to TRBJ2-3; 8 bases are a match to TRBD1. The junction had 8 bases not matched to a gene; V was cut back by 6 bases and J by 3 bases. Germline values: CDR1 SGHTA, CDR2 FQGNSA. This CDR3 contains 15 residues. CDR3 nucleotides: TGTGCCAGCAGGCCACAGGGGGTTCGAACAGATACGCAGTATTTT. It translates to CASRPQGVRTDTQYF. Combining the CDR3 with reference TRBV7-2 and TRBJ2-3 gives the whole variable domain GAGVSQSPSNKVTEKGKDVELRCDPISGHTALYWYRQSLGQGLEFLIYFQGNSAPDKSGLPSDRFSAERTGGSVSTLTIQRTQQEDSAVYLCASRPQGVRTDTQYFGPGTRLTVL.

The rearrangement uses TRBV19 and TRBJ1-4, with D tentatively TRBD1 (6 bases). Deletions cut 7 bases from V and 6 bases from J, with 15 bases between. Germline V lookup: CDR1 LNHDA, CDR2 SQIVND (reference sequence). The CDR3 runs to 14 residues. The CDR3 loop is CASNYRAGDEKLFF. The CDR3 DNA reads as TGTGCCAGTAACTACAGGGCAGGAGATGAAAAACTGTTTTTT. Based on the CDR3 plus reference TRBV19 and TRBJ1-4, the full variable domain is DGGITQSPKYLFRKEGQNVTLSCEQNLNHDAMYWYRQDPGQGLRLIYYSQIVNDFQKGDIAEGYSVSREKKESFPLTVTSAQKNPTAFYLCASNYRAGDEKLFFGSGTQLSVL.

V and J are TRBV30 and TRBJ1-1; D not certain. Trimming shortened V by 0 bases and J by 9 bases, and 11 bases separated the two germline ends. The CDR3 is 12 amino acids. Germline CDR1 GTSNPN, CDR2 SVGIG (reference sequence). Here the CDR3 DNA reads TGTGCCTGGAGTGTTGTCCAGTCTCAAGCTTTCTTT. It yields the protein CAWSVVQSQAFF.

This clone was seen a few times. This chain connects TRBV21-1 to TRBJ2-7; TRBD1, as called in the table, went unchecked against the DNA. TRBV21-1 is a pseudogene segment. The CDR3 consists of 14 residues. The CDR3 is CASPTGCPSGEQYF. For the CDR3, the DNA is TGTGCCAGTCCTACAGGGTGCCCCTCTGGTGAGCAGTACTTC.

This clone turned up a few times. The chain combines TRBV9 with TRBJ2-1; 10 bases align to TRBD1. The CDR3 has 16 amino acids. V lost 4 bases, J lost 8 bases, and 12 bases stayed unmatched. CDR1 and CDR2 (germline): SGDLS, YYNGEE. The CDR3 DNA reads TGTGCCAGCAGCCCCCGGGGAGGGACAGGGGTTCATGAGCAGTTCTTC. Its translation is CASSPRGGTGVHEQFF.

The J gene is TRBJ2-5, the V gene TRBV6-5; 10 bases fit TRBD1. The ends lost 5 bases at V and 4 bases at J; junction bases unmatched: 7. Per germline, CDR1 MNHEY and CDR2 SVGAGI. This CDR3 is built from 15 residues. The CDR3 loop is CASSKQTGGRETQYF. The CDR3 DNA is TGTGCCAGCAGTAAGCAGACAGGGGGCAGAGAGACCCAGTACTTC.

The chain has TRBV27 and TRBJ2-3; unclear D gene. Germline loops: CDR1 MNHEY, CDR2 SMNVEV (reference sequence). CDR3 size: 12 residues. Trimming stripped 6 bases from V and 0 bases from J, with 4 bases between. The CDR3 sequence is CASSGSTDTQYF. DNA of the CDR3: TGTGCCAGCAGCGGGAGCACAGATACGCAGTATTTT.

This rearrangement joins TRBV5-4 to TRBJ1-2, with 7 bases identical to TRBD1. The CDR3 consists of 15 residues. Germline CDR1 is SGHNT and CDR2 is YYREEE (reference sequence). J lost 1 base, V lost 4 bases, and 7 bases had no gene match. Here the CDR3 reads CASSTRQGHNYGYTF. The DNA of the CDR3 is TGTGCCAGCAGCACCCGACAGGGTCATAACTATGGCTACACCTTC. The complete variable domain, with remaining parts taken from reference TRBV5-4 and TRBJ1-2, reads ETGVTQSPTHLIKTRGQQVTLRCSSQSGHNTVSWYQQALGQGPQFIFQYYREEENGRGNFPPRFSGLQFPNYSSELNVNALELDDSALYLCASSTRQGHNYGYTFGSGTRLTVV.

V usage is TRBV28 and J usage is TRBJ2-5; 14 nucleotides agree with TRBD2. This CDR3 is 15 amino acids long. Trimming at V came to 4 bases and at J to 11 bases, leaving 9 bases not matched to a gene. The germline CDR1 and CDR2 sequences are MDHEN and SYDVKM. The CDR3 reads CASSSGTSGRGEQYF. DNA for the CDR3: TGTGCCAGCAGTTCCGGGACTAGCGGGAGAGGTGAGCAGTACTTC.

The chain uses TRBV5-1 and TRBJ1-4, with 9 bases aligning to TRBD1. This CDR3 region has 17 residues. CDR1 and CDR2 from the germline V gene are SGHRS and YFSETQ. J gave up 0 bases and V 4 bases, and 7 bases lay outside the gene matches. DNA for the CDR3: TGCGCCAGCAGCCTTCAGGGACAGGGAGCAACTAATGAAAAACTGTTTTTT. This gives the protein CASSLQGQGATNEKLFF.

This sequence joins TRBV19 and TRBJ1-1, with no clear D. Germline values: CDR1 LNHDA, CDR2 SQIVND (reference sequence). The CDR3 sequence is 15 residues long. V dropped 5 bases and J dropped 0 bases, with 13 bases sitting between them. This CDR3 is CASSVNLAMNTEAFF. CDR3 nucleotides: TGTGCCAGTAGTGTTAACCTAGCAATGAACACTGAAGCTTTCTTT.

CDR3 region: CASSLTRGNEKLFF. CDR3 sequence (DNA): TGTGCCAGCAGCTTAACCAGGGGGAATGAAAAACTGTTTTTT. This sequence joins TRBV7-2 and TRBJ1-4; 7 bases are a match to TRBD1. The germline gives CDR1 SGHTA, CDR2 FQGNSA. V shed 2 bases, J shed 5 bases, and the junction held 2 bases outside the gene matches. This CDR3 region has 14 residues.

This rearrangement joins TRBV28 to TRBJ1-1; D uncertain. The V end was cut by 3 bases, the J end by 3 bases, with 8 bases between. This CDR3 region has 13 residues. CDR1 and CDR2 (germline): MDHEN, SYDVKM. CDR3 DNA sequence: TGTGCCAGCAGTTTGGCAGACTACACTGAAGCTTTCTTT. Translated, it gives CASSLADYTEAFF.